A selection of T cell receptor beta chains follows, all from one sample in a study of cytomegalovirus exposure and HLA in healthy donors. Measured with immunoSEQ multiplex PCR; TCRdb has only the in-frame clones, and not every one. The sample has about 110,000 clones; 70% to 85% are singletons. Sequenced input: PBMCs. The receptors stem from a man under 40 in good health and CMV-seropositive. The CDR3 runs from the conserved cysteine through the conserved F or W. The D gene is left open where the match is weak. The size entry is marked missing in some rows and otherwise reads once, few, many or a size class.

j_gene	v_gene	d_gene	abundance	CDR3aa	CDR3nt
TRBJ2-1	TRBV12-5	NA	NA	CASGLVLNNEQFF	TGTGCTAGTGGTTTGGTACTGAACAATGAGCAGTTCTTC
TRBJ1-1	TRBV2	TRBD1	NA	CASNKGATEAFF	TGTGCCAGCAATAAGGGGGCCACTGAAGCTTTCTTT
TRBJ2-2	TRBV25-1	TRBD1	NA	CASSATGGPGELFF	TGTGCCAGCAGCGCGACAGGGGGACCCGGGGAGCTGTTTTTT
TRBJ2-1	TRBV11-2	TRBD1	NA	CASSLVGGHEQFF	TGTGCCAGCAGCTTAGTAGGGGGCCATGAGCAGTTCTTC
TRBJ2-1	TRBV7-8	NA	NA	CASSLDGNEQFF	TGTGCCAGCAGCTTAGACGGGAATGAGCAGTTCTTC
TRBJ2-3	TRBV7-3	NA	once	CASSAGDTQYF	TGTGCCAGCAGCGCAGGGGATACGCAGTATTTT
TRBJ2-7	TRBV7-7	NA	NA	CASSFRRRGNSYEQYF	TGTGCTAGCAGCTTTCGCCGACGGGGGAACTCCTACGAGCAGTACTTC
TRBJ1-6	TRBV19	NA	NA	CASSAGFGDSPLHF	TGTGCCAGTAGTGCCGGGTTTGGTGATTCACCCCTCCACTTT
TRBJ2-7	TRBV6-1	NA	NA	CASAEQETYEQYF	TGTGCCAGCGCTGAACAGGAAACCTACGAGCAGTACTTC
TRBJ1-5	TRBV30	NA	NA	CAWSAARGPQHF	TGTGCCTGGAGTGCTGCGCGGGGGCCCCAGCATTTT
TRBJ2-7	TRBV10-1	NA	once	CASPSSYEQYF	TGCGCCAGCCCGAGCTCCTACGAGCAGTACTTC
TRBJ1-2	TRBV2	NA	NA	CASGTFNYGYTF	TGTGCCAGTGGGACTTTTAACTATGGCTACACCTTC
TRBJ1-4	TRBV4-3	NA	NA	CASSQDLRSEEKLFF	TGCGCCAGCAGCCAAGATCTACGTTCCGAGGAAAAACTGTTTTTT